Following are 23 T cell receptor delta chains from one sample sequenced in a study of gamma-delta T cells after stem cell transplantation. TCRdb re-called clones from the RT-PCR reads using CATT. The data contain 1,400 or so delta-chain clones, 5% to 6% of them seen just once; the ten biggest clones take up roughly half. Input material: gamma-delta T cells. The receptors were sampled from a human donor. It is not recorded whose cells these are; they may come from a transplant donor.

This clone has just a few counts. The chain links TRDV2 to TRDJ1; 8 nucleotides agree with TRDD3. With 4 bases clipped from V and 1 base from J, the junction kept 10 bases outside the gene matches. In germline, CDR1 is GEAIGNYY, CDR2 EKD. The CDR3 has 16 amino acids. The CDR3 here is CACEGLGGGSTDKLIF. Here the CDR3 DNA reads TGTGCCTGTGAGGGCCTCGGTGGGGGATCCACCGATAAACTCATCTTT.

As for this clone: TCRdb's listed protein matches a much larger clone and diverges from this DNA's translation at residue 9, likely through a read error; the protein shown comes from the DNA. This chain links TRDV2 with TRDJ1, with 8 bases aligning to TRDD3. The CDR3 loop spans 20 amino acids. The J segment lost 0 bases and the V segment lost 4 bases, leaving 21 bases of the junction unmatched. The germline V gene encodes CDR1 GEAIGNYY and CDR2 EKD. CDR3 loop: CACEHLLTEGYARYTDKLIF. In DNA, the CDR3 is TGTGCCTGTGAACATCTTCTTACTGAGGGATACGCTAGGTACACCGATAAACTCATCTTT.

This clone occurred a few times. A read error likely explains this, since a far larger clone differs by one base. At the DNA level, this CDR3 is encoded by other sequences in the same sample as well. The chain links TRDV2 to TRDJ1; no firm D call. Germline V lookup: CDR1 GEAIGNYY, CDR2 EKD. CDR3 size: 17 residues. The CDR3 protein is CACDTVEASVYTDKLIF. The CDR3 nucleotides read TGTGCCTGTGACACCGTTGAGGCCTCCGTTTACACCGATAAACTTATCTTT.

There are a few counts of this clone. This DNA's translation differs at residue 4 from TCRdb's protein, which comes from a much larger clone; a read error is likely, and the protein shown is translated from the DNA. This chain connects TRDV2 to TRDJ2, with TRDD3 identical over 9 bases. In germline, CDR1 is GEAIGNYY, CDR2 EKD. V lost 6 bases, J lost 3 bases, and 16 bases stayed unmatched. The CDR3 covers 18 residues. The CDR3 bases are TGTGCCTGTCACAAAATGGGTGCTGGGGATACGGTGACAGCACAACTCTTCTTT. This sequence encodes CACHKMGAGDTVTAQLFF.

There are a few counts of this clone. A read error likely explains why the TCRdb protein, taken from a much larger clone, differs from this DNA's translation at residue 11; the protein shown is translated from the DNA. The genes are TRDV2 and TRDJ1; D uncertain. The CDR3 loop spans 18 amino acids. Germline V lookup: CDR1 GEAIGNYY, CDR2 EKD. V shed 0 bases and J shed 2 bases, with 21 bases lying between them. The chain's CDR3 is CACDTVGRTLRMTDKLIF. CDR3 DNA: TGTGCCTGTGACACCGTTGGCCGCACACTGAGGATGACCGATAAACTCATCTTT.

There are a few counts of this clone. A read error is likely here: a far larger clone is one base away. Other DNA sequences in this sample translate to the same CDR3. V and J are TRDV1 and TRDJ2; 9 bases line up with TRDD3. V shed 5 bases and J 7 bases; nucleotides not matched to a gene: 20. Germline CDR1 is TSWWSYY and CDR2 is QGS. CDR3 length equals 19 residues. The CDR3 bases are TGTGCTCTTGGGTGCCGGCTTCCCACCGACTGGGGGACTGAAGCACAACTCTTCTTT. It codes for CALGCRLPTDWGTEAQLFF.

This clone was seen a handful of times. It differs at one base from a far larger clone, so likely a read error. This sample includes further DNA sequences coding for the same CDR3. CDR3 nucleotide sequence: TGTGCCTGCGACACCGTGGGGGGCACCGATAAACTCATCTTT. Amino acids: CACDTVGGTDKLIF. The chain combines TRDV2 with TRDJ1, with D possibly TRDD3 on 6 matching bases. The germline CDR1 and CDR2 sequences are GEAIGNYY and EKD. The CDR3 is 14 residues long.

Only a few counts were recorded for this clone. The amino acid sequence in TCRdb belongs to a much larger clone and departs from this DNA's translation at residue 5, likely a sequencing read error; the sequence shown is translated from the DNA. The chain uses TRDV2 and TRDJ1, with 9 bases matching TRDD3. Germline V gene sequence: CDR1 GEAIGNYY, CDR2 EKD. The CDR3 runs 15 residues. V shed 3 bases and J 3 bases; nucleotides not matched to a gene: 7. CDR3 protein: CACDCLGDSADKLIF. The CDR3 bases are TGTGCCTGTGACTGTCTGGGGGATTCCGCCGATAAACTCATCTTT.

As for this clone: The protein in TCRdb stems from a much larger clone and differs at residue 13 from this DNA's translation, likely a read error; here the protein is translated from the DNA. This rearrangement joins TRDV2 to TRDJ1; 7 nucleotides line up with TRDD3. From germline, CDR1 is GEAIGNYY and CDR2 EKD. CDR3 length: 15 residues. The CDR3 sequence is CACDRLGYDTDKPIF. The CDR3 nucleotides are TGTGCCTGTGACCGACTGGGGTACGACACCGATAAACCCATCTTT.

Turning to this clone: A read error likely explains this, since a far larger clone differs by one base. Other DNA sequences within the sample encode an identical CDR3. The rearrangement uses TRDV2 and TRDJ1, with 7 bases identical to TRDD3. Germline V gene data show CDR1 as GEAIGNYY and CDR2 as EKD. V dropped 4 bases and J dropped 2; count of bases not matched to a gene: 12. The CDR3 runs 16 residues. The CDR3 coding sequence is TGTGCCTGTGATCTACTGGGGACCCTGTATACCGATAAACTCATCTTT. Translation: CACDLLGTLYTDKLIF.

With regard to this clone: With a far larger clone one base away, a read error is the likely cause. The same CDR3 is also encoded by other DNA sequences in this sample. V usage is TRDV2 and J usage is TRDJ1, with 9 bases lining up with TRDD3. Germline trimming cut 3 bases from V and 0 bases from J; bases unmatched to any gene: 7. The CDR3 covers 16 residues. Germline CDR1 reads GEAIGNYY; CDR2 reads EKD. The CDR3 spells CACDLLGDAYTDKLIF. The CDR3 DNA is TGTGCCTGTGACCTACTGGGGGACGCCTACACCGATAAACTCATCTTT.

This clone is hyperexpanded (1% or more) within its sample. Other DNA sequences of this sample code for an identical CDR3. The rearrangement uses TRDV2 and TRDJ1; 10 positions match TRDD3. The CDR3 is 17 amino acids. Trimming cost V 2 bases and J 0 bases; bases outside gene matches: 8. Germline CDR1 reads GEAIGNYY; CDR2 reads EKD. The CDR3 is CACDKLTGGFYTDKLIF. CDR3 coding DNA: TGTGCCTGTGACAAACTTACTGGGGGATTCTACACCGATAAACTCATCTTT.

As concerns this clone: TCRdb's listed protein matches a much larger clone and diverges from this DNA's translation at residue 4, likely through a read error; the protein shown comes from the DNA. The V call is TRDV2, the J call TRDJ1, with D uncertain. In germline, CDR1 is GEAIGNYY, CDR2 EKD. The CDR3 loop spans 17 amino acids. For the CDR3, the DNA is TGTGCCTGTAACACCATAGAAGGCGGGACGCACACCGATAAACTCATCTTT. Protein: CACNTIEGGTHTDKLIF.

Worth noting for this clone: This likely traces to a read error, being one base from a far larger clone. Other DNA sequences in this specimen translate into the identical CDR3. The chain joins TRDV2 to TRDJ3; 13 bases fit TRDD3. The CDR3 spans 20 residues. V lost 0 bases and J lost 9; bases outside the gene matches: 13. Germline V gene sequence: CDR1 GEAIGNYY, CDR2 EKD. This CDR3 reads CACDTVLGDTQTPSTRQMFF. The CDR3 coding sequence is TGTGCCTGTGACACCGTACTGGGGGATACGCAGACACCCTCCACCCGACAGATGTTTTTC.

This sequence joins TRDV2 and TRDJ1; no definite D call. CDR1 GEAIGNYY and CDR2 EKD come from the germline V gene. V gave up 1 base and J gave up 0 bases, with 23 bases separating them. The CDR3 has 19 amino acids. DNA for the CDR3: TGTGCCTGTGACACGGTCGGTCTTGGTGGGTTTTCGTACACCGATAAACTCATCTTT. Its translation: CACDTVGLGGFSYTDKLIF.

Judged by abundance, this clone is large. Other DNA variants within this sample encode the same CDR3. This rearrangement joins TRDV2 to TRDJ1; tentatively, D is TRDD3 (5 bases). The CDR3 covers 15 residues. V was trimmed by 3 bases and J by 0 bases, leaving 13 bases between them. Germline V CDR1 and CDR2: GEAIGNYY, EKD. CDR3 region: CACDLTGVYTDKLIF. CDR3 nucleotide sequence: TGTGCCTGTGACCTGACTGGCGTGTACACCGATAAACTCATCTTT.

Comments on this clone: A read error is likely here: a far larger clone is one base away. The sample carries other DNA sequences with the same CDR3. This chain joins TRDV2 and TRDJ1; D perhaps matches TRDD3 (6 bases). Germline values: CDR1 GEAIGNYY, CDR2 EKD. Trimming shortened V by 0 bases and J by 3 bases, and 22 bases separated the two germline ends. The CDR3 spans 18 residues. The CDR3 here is CACDTVGLGDTLADKLIF. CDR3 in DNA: TGTGCCTGTGACACCGTGGGGCTGGGAGATACGCTGGCCGATAAACTCATCTTT.

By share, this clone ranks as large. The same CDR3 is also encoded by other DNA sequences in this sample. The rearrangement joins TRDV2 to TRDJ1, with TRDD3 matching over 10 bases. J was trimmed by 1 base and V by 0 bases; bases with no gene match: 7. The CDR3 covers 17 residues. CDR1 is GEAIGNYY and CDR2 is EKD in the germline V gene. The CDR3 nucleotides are TGTGCCTGTGACACCATGGCAACTGGGGGATCCACCGATAAACTCATCTTT. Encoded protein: CACDTMATGGSTDKLIF.

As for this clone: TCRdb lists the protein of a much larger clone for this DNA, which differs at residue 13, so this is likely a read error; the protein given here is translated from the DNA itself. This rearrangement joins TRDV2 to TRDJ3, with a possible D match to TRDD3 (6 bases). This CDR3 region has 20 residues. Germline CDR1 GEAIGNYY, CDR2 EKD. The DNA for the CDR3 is TGTGCCTGTGACTCTCCGACACCGGGGGACCGCTCCTGTGACACCCGACAGATGTTTTTC. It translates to CACDSPTPGDRSCDTRQMFF.

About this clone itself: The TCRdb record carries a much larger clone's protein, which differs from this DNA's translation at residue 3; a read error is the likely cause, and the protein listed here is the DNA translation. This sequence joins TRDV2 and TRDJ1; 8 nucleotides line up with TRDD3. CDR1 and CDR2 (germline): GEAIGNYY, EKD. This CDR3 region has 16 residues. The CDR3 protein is CARDTVGIQGTDKLIF. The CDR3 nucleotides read TGTGCCCGTGACACCGTGGGGATACAAGGGACCGATAAACTCATCTTT.

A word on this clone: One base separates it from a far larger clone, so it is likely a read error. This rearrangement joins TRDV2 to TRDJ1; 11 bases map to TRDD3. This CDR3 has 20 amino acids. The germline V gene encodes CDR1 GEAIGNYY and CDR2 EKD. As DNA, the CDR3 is TGTGCCTGTGACACCGTTGTACTGGGGGATAGGAGTGACTACACCGATAAACCCATCTTT. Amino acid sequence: CACDTVVLGDRSDYTDKPIF.

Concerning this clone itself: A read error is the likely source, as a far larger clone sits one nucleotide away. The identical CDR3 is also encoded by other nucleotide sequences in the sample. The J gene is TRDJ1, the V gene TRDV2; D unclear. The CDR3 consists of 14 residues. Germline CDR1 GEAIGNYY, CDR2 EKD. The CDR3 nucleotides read TGTGCCTGTGACACCGTACTTTACACTGATAAACTCATCTTT. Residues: CACDTVLYTDKLIF.

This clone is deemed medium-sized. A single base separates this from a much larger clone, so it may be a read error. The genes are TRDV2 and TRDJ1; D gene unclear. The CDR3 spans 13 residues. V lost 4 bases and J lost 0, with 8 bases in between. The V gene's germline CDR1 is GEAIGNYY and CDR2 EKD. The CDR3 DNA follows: TGTGCCTGTGAACCTATTCACACCGATAAACTCATCTTT. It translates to CACEPIHTDKLIF.